This T cell receptor beta chain derives from a study of cytomegalovirus exposure and HLA in healthy donors. Notes on the study in general: Judged likely to be a sequencing artifact was a cluster of highly shared sequence variants.

The PCR employed 60 Vbeta primers together with 13 Jbeta primers. In the authors' methods: Roughly 11 million of the roughly 80 million unique TCR beta chains counted in a later analysis were shared. Data came from immunoSEQ multiplex PCR; TCRdb stores just in-frame clones and leaves some out. V and J calls and clone size are those listed in that table; D and trimming were worked out from the DNA. This sample has 150,000 or so clones; 75% to 80% occur once, and the top ten carry about 0.93%. Per the germline V gene, CDR1 is LGHNA and CDR2 is YSLEER. Trimming pared 0 bases from V and 11 bases from J, leaving 13 bases between. The CDR3 sequence is 14 residues long. With regard to this clone: As yet, its antigen is unknown.

Sequences were obtained from PBMCs. The receptor was isolated from a woman aged 45 to 65 in good health and CMV-seropositive. The V and J genes are TRBV4-3 and TRBJ1-4; no definite D call. The CDR3, as DNA: TGCGCCAGCAGCCAAGAAGGAGTCCCAAGGAAACTGTTTTTT. Protein product: CASSQEGVPRKLFF.